Listed here are 30 T cell receptor beta chains from one sample, sequenced in a study of T cell responses to AZD1222 COVID-19 vaccine. TCRdb's copy holds only in-frame clones and misses some; the assay was immunoSEQ multiplex PCR. The data hold roughly 190,000 clones, with roughly 88% observed a single time. The sample was peripheral blood, taken on day 0 of AZD1222 vaccination. The source of these receptors is an adult in good health.

This clone has only one observation. The chain combines TRBV5-1 with TRBJ2-1, with 13 bases identical to TRBD2. Per the germline V gene, CDR1 is SGHRS and CDR2 is YFSETQ. The CDR3 totals 15 residues. The V segment lost 0 bases and the J segment 7 bases; nucleotides outside the gene matches: 1. The CDR3 spells CASSLGLAGGNEQFF. In nucleotides, the CDR3 is TGCGCCAGCAGCTTGGGACTAGCGGGGGGAAATGAGCAGTTCTTC.

The chain has TRBV5-4 and TRBJ2-2; 9 bases agree with TRBD2. Trimming cost V 3 bases and J 7 bases; bases outside gene matches: 10. The CDR3 loop spans 16 amino acids. Germline-derived CDR1 and CDR2 are SGHNT and YYREEE (reference sequence). CDR3 loop: CASSYVASGMVGELFF. The DNA for the CDR3 is TGTGCCAGCAGCTATGTCGCTAGCGGGATGGTCGGGGAGCTGTTTTTT. Drawing the rest from reference TRBV5-4 and TRBJ2-2, the complete variable domain is ETGVTQSPTHLIKTRGQQVTLRCSSQSGHNTVSWYQQALGQGPQFIFQYYREEENGRGNFPPRFSGLQFPNYSSELNVNALELDDSALYLCASSYVASGMVGELFFGEGSRLTVL.

Remarks on this clone: Other nucleotide sequences in the sample specify the same CDR3. CDR3: CASSLAGTSGGAGYEQYF. For the CDR3, the DNA is TGTGCCAGCAGCTTAGCCGGGACTAGCGGGGGGGCCGGTTACGAGCAGTACTTC. The chain links TRBV4-2 to TRBJ2-7; 16 bases align to TRBD2. Trimming removed 5 bases from V and 4 bases from J; junction bases left unmatched: 11. The CDR3 loop spans 18 amino acids. From germline, CDR1 is LGHNA and CDR2 YNFKEQ.

The chain has TRBV5-6 and TRBJ1-4; 8 bases map to TRBD1. Germline V gene sequence: CDR1 SGHDT, CDR2 YYEEEE. V dropped 3 bases and J dropped 8; count of bases not matched to a gene: 9. The CDR3 runs to 15 residues. In nucleotides, the CDR3 is TGTGCCAGCAGCTCCCAGGGGGCCGCAGGGGAAAAACTGTTTTTT. This translates into CASSSQGAAGEKLFF. The full variable domain, completed using reference TRBV5-6 and TRBJ1-4, is DAGVTQSPTHLIKTRGQQVTLRCSPKSGHDTVSWYQQALGQGPQFIFQYYEEEERQRGNFPDRFSGHQFPNYSSELNVNALLLGDSALYLCASSSQGAAGEKLFFGSGTQLSVL.

The J gene is TRBJ2-7, the V gene TRBV2, with a tentative D call TRBD1 (5 bases). Trimming removed 4 bases from V and 0 bases from J, with 10 bases in between. The CDR3 is 14 residues long. In germline, CDR1 is SNHLY, CDR2 FYNNEI. The CDR3 loop reads CASSATVHSYEQYF. CDR3 DNA sequence: TGTGCCAGCAGTGCGACAGTGCACTCCTACGAGCAGTACTTC.

This clone was seen more than once but under ten times. The rearrangement joins TRBV9 to TRBJ2-1; 13 positions match TRBD2. This CDR3 region has 15 residues. Trimming took 3 bases from V and 7 from J; bases not matched to a gene: 4. Germline CDR1 is SGDLS and CDR2 is YYNGEE. CDR3 in amino acids: CASSEWTSGSNEQFF. The CDR3 coding sequence is TGTGCCAGCAGCGAATGGACTAGCGGGAGTAATGAGCAGTTCTTC.

The CDR3: CASSVNSGTGTDTQYF. In nucleotides, the CDR3 is TGTGCCAGCAGCGTGAATAGCGGCACCGGCACAGATACGCAGTATTTT. V and J are TRBV9 and TRBJ2-3, with D possibly TRBD2 on 6 matching bases. The CDR3 is 16 amino acids. Per germline, CDR1 SGDLS and CDR2 YYNGEE. Trimming took 2 bases from V and 1 from J, leaving 14 bases between them.

The V and J genes are TRBV6-6 and TRBJ2-5; TRBD1 matches at 12 bases. The V segment lost 5 bases and the J segment 5 bases; nucleotides outside the gene matches: 6. Germline V gene lookup returns CDR1 MNHNY and CDR2 SVGAGI (reference sequence). The CDR3 contains 15 residues. The CDR3 bases are TGTGCCAGCAGTCGCCGGGACAGGGGGCGGGAGACCCAGTACTTC. It codes for CASSRRDRGRETQYF.

The chain joins TRBV6-2 or TRBV6-3 to TRBJ2-7, with 8 bases lining up with TRBD2. This CDR3 comprises 15 residues. The germline gives CDR1 MNHEY, CDR2 SVGEGT. V shed 3 bases and J 4 bases; nucleotides not matched to a gene: 8. The CDR3 bases are TGTGCCAGCAGTTATCCGAGACTAGCGATTTACGAGCAGTACTTC. Its translation: CASSYPRLAIYEQYF.

This sequence joins TRBV16 and TRBJ1-6; TRBD1 might be the D (5 bases). Deletions cut 0 bases from V and 9 bases from J, with 15 bases between. This CDR3 is built from 16 residues. Germline V gene sequence: CDR1 KGHSY, CDR2 FQNENV. The CDR3 region has the DNA TGTGCCAGCAGCCAATCCGTCGGCGGGGGGTTTTCACCCCTCCACTTT. Amino acids: CASSQSVGGGFSPLHF.

The CDR3 region is CASSRPEDTQYF. DNA of the CDR3: TGTGCCAGCAGCCGACCCGAAGATACGCAGTATTTT. The genes are TRBV7-2 and TRBJ2-3, with unresolved D. Per the germline V gene, CDR1 is SGHTA and CDR2 is FQGNSA. The length of the CDR3 is 12 residues. V was clipped by 5 bases and J by 5 bases, with 8 bases between them.

The chain recombines TRBV4-2 with TRBJ1-2; 8 bases are a match to TRBD1. V lost 2 bases to trimming and J lost 7 bases; unmatched junction nucleotides: 15. The CDR3 consists of 17 residues. CDR1 and CDR2 from the germline V gene are LGHNA and YNFKEQ. The CDR3 DNA reads as TGTGCCAGCAGCCAACCAGCGGCGACAGGGGATCTCTTTGGCTACACCTTC. Its protein product is CASSQPAATGDLFGYTF.

This clone was counted a single time. The chain carries TRBV5-1 and TRBJ1-3; D gene unclear. This CDR3 is 16 amino acids long. The V gene's germline CDR1 is SGHRS and CDR2 YFSETQ. Trimming took off 0 bases at V and 0 bases at J, with 10 bases between the two ends. CDR3 nucleotides: TGCGCCAGCAGCTTGGTGGAGGCTAGCTCTGGAAACACCATATATTTT. Protein: CASSLVEASSGNTIYF.

This chain uses TRBV16 with TRBJ2-7; the D gene is possibly TRBD2 (5 bases). Germline CDR1 is KGHSY and CDR2 is FQNENV. This CDR3 region has 15 residues. V dropped 4 bases and J dropped 6 bases, with 19 bases sitting between them. The CDR3 DNA sequence: TGTGCCAGCAGCCCGCAACTAGTATCGACGGGCGAGCAGTACTTC. This translates into CASSPQLVSTGEQYF.

The chain uses TRBV5-6 and TRBJ1-2; TRBD1 matches at 12 bases. The ends lost 4 bases at V and 8 bases at J; junction bases unmatched: 6. The germline gives CDR1 SGHDT, CDR2 YYEEEE. The CDR3 spans 14 residues. CDR3 sequence: CASSEGQGALGYTF. Here the CDR3 DNA reads TGTGCCAGCAGCGAGGGACAGGGGGCATTAGGCTACACCTTC.

The CDR3 DNA follows: TGTGCCAGCAGCTTAAGAGGAGGGGGCAATTCTGGAAACACCATATATTTT. Protein sequence: CASSLRGGGNSGNTIYF. The chain has TRBV7-9 and TRBJ1-3, with 7 nucleotides matching TRBD1. This CDR3 has 17 amino acids. Germline V gene lookup returns CDR1 SEHNR and CDR2 FQNEAQ (reference sequence). V trimming: 2 bases; J trimming: 1 base; junction bases outside the gene matches: 8.

The chain recombines TRBV27 with TRBJ2-3; 7 bases line up with TRBD1. The CDR3 loop spans 16 amino acids. The germline CDR1 and CDR2 sequences are MNHEY and SMNVEV (reference sequence). Trimming at V came to 5 bases and at J to 2 bases, leaving 10 bases not matched to a gene. The CDR3 region is CASSKTGLNPTDTQYF. The CDR3 DNA sequence: TGTGCCAGCAGTAAGACAGGGTTAAATCCCACAGATACGCAGTATTTT.

The chain uses TRBV4-3 and TRBJ2-1, with TRBD2 identical over 12 bases. Germline V lookup: CDR1 LGHNA, CDR2 YSLEER. The CDR3 runs 17 residues. V was pared by 0 bases and J by 6 bases, with 6 bases of the junction left unmatched. The CDR3 loop is CASSQDPSGGVINEQFF. CDR3 bases: TGCGCCAGCAGCCAAGACCCTAGCGGGGGGGTGATCAATGAGCAGTTCTTC.

V and J are TRBV24-1 and TRBJ1-2; tentative D call: TRBD1 (5 bases). V shed 3 bases and J shed 6 bases, with 16 bases lying between them. This CDR3 is built from 15 residues. The germline CDR1 and CDR2 sequences are KGHDR and SFDVKD. The CDR3 protein is CATSDTGGGENGYTF. Here the CDR3 DNA reads TGTGCCACCAGTGATACAGGAGGCGGGGAGAATGGCTACACCTTC.

V and J are TRBV6-2 or TRBV6-3 and TRBJ1-1, with a possible D match to TRBD1 (5 bases). Germline V lookup: CDR1 MNHEY, CDR2 SVGEGT. V gave up 2 bases and J gave up 3 bases, with 7 bases separating them. This CDR3 contains 13 residues. The CDR3 bases are TGTGCCAGCAGTTACGGGACCTACACTGAAGCTTTCTTT. Encoded protein: CASSYGTYTEAFF.

The CDR3 nucleotides are TGTGCCAGCAGCTTCTACTCGAACGAGAATGAGCAGTTCTTC. Translated: CASSFYSNENEQFF. This rearrangement joins TRBV7-9 to TRBJ2-1; no reliable D call. The ends were cut back, 3 bases at V and 7 bases at J, with 13 bases in the middle. The CDR3 covers 14 residues. The germline gives CDR1 SEHNR, CDR2 FQNEAQ (reference sequence).

This clone has just a few counts. The rearrangement links TRBV21-1 to TRBJ1-1; the table's D call of TRBD1 was not tested on the DNA. TRBV21-1 is labeled a pseudogene. The CDR3 spans 16 residues. The CDR3 reads CASSKAGDSPDTEAFF. In DNA form, the CDR3 reads TGTGCCAGCAGCAAAGCGGGGGACAGCCCAGACACTGAAGCTTTCTTT.

The chain has TRBV5-1 and TRBJ2-2, with 7 bases identical to TRBD1. CDR1 SGHRS and CDR2 YFSETQ come from the germline V gene. V trimming: 6 bases; J trimming: 4 bases; junction bases outside the gene matches: 9. The CDR3 is 15 residues long. The DNA for the CDR3 is TGCGCCAGCAAAAAACAGGGGTCGGGCACCGGGGAGCTGTTTTTT. Encoded protein: CASKKQGSGTGELFF.

The chain uses TRBV10-2 and TRBJ2-5, with 9 bases fitting TRBD2. Germline V CDR1 and CDR2: WSHSY, SAAADI. CDR3 length: 17 amino acids. V lost 1 base, J lost 0 bases, and 6 bases stayed unmatched. The CDR3 loop reads CASSEFGSGGYQETQYF. CDR3 DNA sequence: TGCGCCAGCAGTGAGTTCGGAAGCGGGGGGTACCAAGAGACCCAGTACTTC.

With regard to this clone: An end of the junction differs from the germline gene, which may be a read error. V usage is TRBV7-7 and J usage is TRBJ2-3; TRBD2 agrees at 10 bases. Germline V gene data show CDR1 as SSHAT and CDR2 as FNYEAQ (reference sequence). The CDR3 consists of 13 residues. The CDR3 spells CASSILAGNTQYF. As DNA, the CDR3 is TGTGCTAGCAGCATACTAGCGGGGAATACGCAGTATTTT. The full variable domain, rest sourced from reference TRBV7-7 and TRBJ2-3, is GAGVSQSPRYKVTKRGQDVTLRCDPISSHATLYWYQQALGQGPEFLTYFNYEAQPDKSGLPSDRFSAERPEGSISTLTIQRTEQRDSAMYRCASSILAGNTQYFGPGTRLTVL.

A note on this clone: One end of the junction varies from germline; a read error may be responsible. The chain joins TRBV27 to TRBJ1-2, with D maybe TRBD1 (6 bases). Germline V gene lookup returns CDR1 MNHEY and CDR2 SMNVEV (reference sequence). The CDR3 sequence is 14 residues long. The CDR3 sequence is CASSPLREGGKGRF. CDR3 sequence (DNA): TGTGCCAGCAGTCCCCTTCGAGAGGGGGGTAAGGGACGATTC.

The chain combines TRBV6-1 with TRBJ1-2; D gene ambiguous. In germline, CDR1 is MNHNS, CDR2 SASEGT. The CDR3 runs 15 residues. V lost 2 bases and J 3 bases, leaving 13 bases between the germline ends. This chain's CDR3 is CASSERGGRYYGYTF. The CDR3 nucleotides are TGTGCCAGCAGTGAAAGAGGAGGCCGATACTATGGCTACACCTTC.

The rearrangement joins TRBV6-8 to TRBJ2-6; unclear D gene. Germline-derived CDR1 and CDR2 are MNHGY and SAAAGT. V shed 7 bases and J shed 3 bases, with 22 bases lying between them. The CDR3 is 18 amino acids. Here the CDR3 DNA reads TGTGCCAGCATAAAACCGACGAAGCATATCCGTGGGGCCAACGTCCTGACTTTC. This codes for CASIKPTKHIRGANVLTF.

In its sample, this clone was seen a few times. This chain links TRBV11-3 with TRBJ2-5; unclear D gene. There are 13 residues in the CDR3. The germline V gene encodes CDR1 SGHNT and CDR2 YENEEA. V lost 3 bases to trimming and J lost 2 bases, with 7 bases between them. In nucleotides, the CDR3 is TGTGCCAGCAGCTTGTCTCATCAAGAGACCCAGTACTTC. Its translation is CASSLSHQETQYF.

V and J are TRBV6-5 and TRBJ2-7, with D possibly TRBD1 on 6 matching bases. Germline lookup yields CDR1 MNHEY and CDR2 SVGAGI. V was cut by 6 bases and J by 3 bases, with 9 bases left in between. The CDR3 has 12 residues. The CDR3 DNA follows: TGTGCCAGCAGGGACAGTTACTACGAGCAGTACTTC. Protein sequence: CASRDSYYEQYF.